This TCR beta chain comes out of a study of T-cell memory formation after mild COVID-19. The CDR3 runs 13 residues. Germline lookup yields CDR1 SGHRS and CDR2 YFSETQ. After removal of 2 bases from V and 3 bases from J, the junction contained 1 base not matched to a gene. Using its own MiXCR run on the 5' RACE reads, TCRdb lists one record per CDR3 protein. Of a few hundred thousand distinct CDR3 sequences in the sample, around 15% were seen once. The sample holds many counts of this clonotype. Material: PBMCs or a T cell subset sorted from them (not recorded which). This clonotype was obtained from a young man who had mild COVID-19 (a few samples of this study predate the infection). Cell type and time point are not known. V and J are TRBV5-1 and TRBJ2-7, with 8 nucleotides matching TRBD1. CDR3 loop: CASSLTGGYEQYF. In DNA form, the CDR3 reads TGCGCCAGCAGCTTAACAGGGGGCTACGAGCAGTACTTC.